These T cell receptor beta chains were read from a single sample in a study of shared clonotypes between healthy human individuals. Clones were sequenced by immunoSEQ multiplex PCR, and TCRdb holds only the in-frame ones, with some missing. The data contain roughly 2,300,000 clones, approximately 90% of them singletons. Sequenced: naive CD4+ T cells from PBMCs. The receptors shown here come from a man between 18 and 35 years old in good health. Some clones in this sample may be carry-over from other donors' samples. Each CDR3 is given with its conserved first and last residue. Fields, in order: CDR3 length, V gene, clone size, D gene, J gene, CDR3 DNA, CDR3 protein. D genes are given only for firm matches. Expanded clones get a size class; other rows say once, few or many, or leave the size out.

15,TRBV9,once,TRBD1,TRBJ2-7,TGTGCCAGCAGCGCTCCGGGACAGGGGTCCTACGAGCAGTACTTC,CASSAPGQGSYEQYF
14,TRBV6-1,once,NA,TRBJ2-1,TGTGCCAGCAGTGAACGGGACGCTTACAATGAGCAGTTCTTC,CASSERDAYNEQFF
14,TRBV6-6,few,TRBD2,TRBJ2-2,TGTGCCAGCAGGGGTGCGGGAGTAAGCGGGGAGCTGTTTTTT,CASRGAGVSGELFF
15,TRBV5-1,NA,NA,TRBJ2-7,TGCGCCAGCAGCTCCACCTTTGGGCTGTACTACGAGCAGTACTTC,CASSSTFGLYYEQYF
13,TRBV25-1,NA,NA,TRBJ2-7,TGTGCCAGCACCCTTGGGGCTGGGTACGAGCAGTACTTC,CASTLGAGYEQYF
16,TRBV6-4,few,TRBD1,TRBJ1-2,TGTGCCAGCAGTGACTCGGGGAGGGGGCGCGGCTATGGCTACACCTTC,CASSDSGRGRGYGYTF
19,TRBV5-1,NA,NA,TRBJ2-1,TGCGCCAGCAGCGGATTCATTCACCTGTCGAGAGGGCCTAACAATGAGCAGTTCTTC,CASSGFIHLSRGPNNEQFF
13,TRBV6-1,NA,NA,TRBJ2-7,TGTGCCAGCAGTGGTTTGACGTCCTACGAGCAGTACTTC,CASSGLTSYEQYF
16,TRBV18,NA,NA,TRBJ1-4,TGTGCCAGCTCCCCTCAAACAGCGCTACGAGATGAAAAACTGTTTTTT,CASSPQTALRDEKLFF
16,TRBV14,NA,NA,TRBJ1-2,TGTGCCAGCAGCCAATCCGGGCATCCTCTGAACTATGGCTACACCTTC,CASSQSGHPLNYGYTF
15,TRBV5-1,NA,NA,TRBJ2-5,TGCGCCAGCAGCTTGGGACCGGGACCTCAAGAGACCCAGTACTTC,CASSLGPGPQETQYF
14,TRBV11-2,NA,TRBD1,TRBJ2-3,TGTGCCAGCAGCTATGACAGGGGGCTGGATACGCAGTATTTT,CASSYDRGLDTQYF
14,TRBV2,NA,NA,TRBJ2-2,TGTGCCAGCAGTGAATTCGTCTTGGACGGGGAGCTGTTTTTT,CASSEFVLDGELFF
14,TRBV5-1,NA,NA,TRBJ2-3,TGCGCCAGCAGCTTGGGGCAGTCCACAGATACGCAGTATTTT,CASSLGQSTDTQYF
16,TRBV9,NA,NA,TRBJ2-5,TGTGCCAGCAGCCGACCGCCACTCGTAAGCGTCCAGGCCCAGTACTTC,CASSRPPLVSVQAQYF
15,TRBV28,NA,NA,TRBJ1-3,TGTGCCAGCAGACCTATAGGGTTCTCTGGAAACACCATATATTTT,CASRPIGFSGNTIYF
15,TRBV4-3,NA,TRBD2,TRBJ2-3,TGCGCCAGCAGCCAAGGACTAGCGGGATCAGATACGCAGTATTTT,CASSQGLAGSDTQYF
16,TRBV10-3,NA,TRBD2,TRBJ2-7,TGTGCCATCAGCCCGGACCTTCTAGCGGGAAGCTTCGAGCAGTACTTC,CAISPDLLAGSFEQYF
16,TRBV5-1,NA,NA,TRBJ1-4,TGCGCCAGCAGCCCCCGTCGGTGGGGGCCTAATGAAAAACTGTTTTTT,CASSPRRWGPNEKLFF
15,TRBV7-2,NA,NA,TRBJ2-4,TGTGCCAGCAGCTTAGGGGCCCTAGCCAAAAACATTCAGTACTTC,CASSLGALAKNIQYF
13,TRBV10-3,few,TRBD1,TRBJ1-1,TGTGCCATCCAAGGACAGGGGAACACTGAAGCTTTCTTT,CAIQGQGNTEAFF
14,TRBV25-1,NA,NA,TRBJ1-1,TGTGCCAGCGGCGGCCGGGGAATGAACACTGAAGCTTTCTTT,CASGGRGMNTEAFF
13,TRBV6-1,NA,NA,TRBJ2-2,TGTGCCAGCAGTAGCCGGCTAGCCGGGGAGCTGTTTTTT,CASSSRLAGELFF
17,TRBV14,NA,TRBD1,TRBJ2-1,TGTGCCAGCAGCCAGATGACAGGGAAATCATTCTACAATGAGCAGTTCTTC,CASSQMTGKSFYNEQFF
14,TRBV7-9,NA,NA,TRBJ2-3,TGTGCCAGCAGCTTAACCTATAGCACAGATACGCAGTATTTT,CASSLTYSTDTQYF
17,TRBV18,NA,TRBD2,TRBJ2-5,TGTGCCAGCTCACCTTTAGCGCTAGCGGTCGGGCAAGAGACCCAGTACTTC,CASSPLALAVGQETQYF
16,TRBV11-2,NA,NA,TRBJ2-4,TGTGCCAGCAGCTTAGGGACTACTCTAGCCAAAAACATTCAGTACTTC,CASSLGTTLAKNIQYF
18,TRBV11-3,NA,TRBD2,TRBJ2-2,TGTGCCAGCAGCCCATATCGACTAGCGGGAGGGCGAGTCGGGGAGCTGTTTTTT,CASSPYRLAGGRVGELFF
15,TRBV5-1,NA,TRBD1,TRBJ1-1,TGCGCCAGCAGCTTGGTGGCAGGGGGGAACACTGAAGCTTTCTTT,CASSLVAGGNTEAFF
15,TRBV5-1,NA,NA,TRBJ2-5,TGCGCCAGCAGCCCTGGTCCCGCCGGGCTGGAGACCCAGTACTTC,CASSPGPAGLETQYF
17,TRBV7-9,NA,NA,TRBJ1-2,TGTGCCAGCAGCTTGTTCCTCCTCTCGGGGGACCTCTATGGCTACACCTTC,CASSLFLLSGDLYGYTF
13,TRBV6-1,NA,NA,TRBJ1-2,TGTGCCAGCAGTTTCAGGACTAACTATGGCTACACCTTC,CASSFRTNYGYTF
14,TRBV29-1,NA,NA,TRBJ2-1,TGCAGCGTTGAAGATCAAGGCGGTCACAATGAGCAGTTCTTC,CSVEDQGGHNEQFF
12,TRBV28,NA,NA,TRBJ2-7,TGTGCCAGCAGTTTAAACGCGAGGGAGCAGTACTTC,CASSLNAREQYF
15,TRBV19,NA,TRBD1,TRBJ2-7,TGTGCCAGAGGATCCTTCCGGGACAGACAATACGAGCAGTACTTC,CARGSFRDRQYEQYF
14,TRBV19,NA,NA,TRBJ1-5,TGTGCCAGCTCCCCGGGGGATAGCAATCAGCCCCAGCATTTT,CASSPGDSNQPQHF
16,TRBV9,NA,NA,TRBJ1-1,TGTGCCAGCAGCGCGATAAGAGAGGGGATGAACACTGAAGCTTTCTTT,CASSAIREGMNTEAFF
13,TRBV7-9,NA,NA,TRBJ1-1,TGTGCCAGCAGCTTAGCCAGGGTCACTGAAGCTTTCTTT,CASSLARVTEAFF
16,TRBV2,NA,TRBD1,TRBJ1-5,TGTGCCAGCAGTGAAGAGACAGGGGGACACAATCAGCCCCAGCATTTT,CASSEETGGHNQPQHF
14,TRBV6-5,NA,NA,TRBJ1-1,TGTGCCAGCGCCGGCCGCAGCGTAGGCACTGAAGCTTTCTTT,CASAGRSVGTEAFF
16,TRBV6-6,once,NA,TRBJ2-1,TGTGCCAGCAGTTCCCATCGACATAAGGAGAACAATGAGCAGTTCTTC,CASSSHRHKENNEQFF
15,TRBV6-1,NA,TRBD2,TRBJ2-1,TGTGCCAGCAGTGCCCAACTAGCGGGTTACAATGAGCAGTTCTTC,CASSAQLAGYNEQFF
17,TRBV18,NA,NA,TRBJ2-1,TGTGCCAGCTCACCTCCAGGGTCCACCCCCCAGTACAATGAGCAGTTCTTC,CASSPPGSTPQYNEQFF
16,TRBV18,NA,NA,TRBJ2-2,TGTGCCAGCTCACCTCCCGGGACGGCCGACACCGGGGAGCTGTTTTTT,CASSPPGTADTGELFF
14,TRBV5-1,NA,NA,TRBJ2-7,TGCGCCAGCAGCTTGGCCTTGTTTCCAAAACGGGAATACTTC,CASSLALFPKREYF
15,TRBV4-3,once,NA,TRBJ1-2,TGCGCCAGCAGCCAAAACACAGGGCGAGGTAATGGCTACACCTTC,CASSQNTGRGNGYTF
15,TRBV5-6,few,TRBD1,TRBJ1-4,TGTGCCAGCAGCTCCGCCAGGGGGAACCAGGGAAAACTGTTTTTT,CASSSARGNQGKLFF
14,TRBV5-1,NA,NA,TRBJ2-7,TGCGCCAGCAGCTTGGTTCCGGAGACCTACGAGCAGTACTTC,CASSLVPETYEQYF
13,TRBV11-2,NA,NA,TRBJ1-2,TGTGCCAGCAGCTTGAGATTCAACTATGGCTACACCTTC,CASSLRFNYGYTF
15,TRBV4-3,NA,NA,TRBJ2-7,TGCGCCAGCAGCCGAGGAGCCGAGGGAAGTCTCGAGCAGTACTTC,CASSRGAEGSLEQYF
16,TRBV21-1,NA,NA,TRBJ2-7,TGTGCCAGCAGCAAAAGGGGACGATTGGGCTCCTACGAGCAGTACTTC,CASSKRGRLGSYEQYF
15,TRBV2,NA,TRBD1,TRBJ2-6,TGTGCCAGCAGTTTGACAGGGGCTGGGGCCAACGTCCTGACTTTC,CASSLTGAGANVLTF
15,TRBV19,NA,TRBD1,TRBJ2-1,TGTGCCAGTAGTCCAGGGGGCCGAGGGTACAATGAGCAGTTCTTC,CASSPGGRGYNEQFF
15,TRBV7-8,NA,TRBD2,TRBJ2-3,TGTGCCAGCAGCCCCCCCCGGGGGGGGGCAGATACGCAGTATTTT,CASSPPRGGADTQYF
16,TRBV9,NA,TRBD1,TRBJ2-5,TGTGCCAGCAGCGCCCACCAGGGGGCTTGGGGAGAGACCCAGTACTTC,CASSAHQGAWGETQYF
13,TRBV7-2,NA,NA,TRBJ2-2,TGTGCCAGCAGCTTAGGGTTGGCCGGGGAGCTGTTTTTT,CASSLGLAGELFF
17,TRBV4-3,NA,TRBD2,TRBJ2-1,TGCGCCAGCAGCCAGAGAACTAGCGGGAAATCCTACAATGAGCAGTTCTTC,CASSQRTSGKSYNEQFF
12,TRBV6-5,NA,NA,TRBJ2-2,TGTGCCAGCAGCCCGGGACACGGGGAGCTGTTTTTT,CASSPGHGELFF
15,TRBV5-1,NA,NA,TRBJ1-1,TGCGCCAGCAGCTTGGGGCGACAGCTGAACACTGAAGCTTTCTTT,CASSLGRQLNTEAFF